A single sample gave rise to the 16 T cell receptor beta chains below, sequenced in a study of shared clonotypes between healthy human individuals. Profiled with immunoSEQ multiplex PCR; TCRdb holds only in-frame clones, not every one. The sample shows roughly 2.1 million clones, 85% to 95% of them seen only once. The naive CD8 fraction comprised CD45RO-negative cells positively selected for CCR7 and excluded terminally differentiated effector memory CD45RA+ cells. Sequencing input: naive CD8+ T cells from PBMCs. Receptors originate from a man between 18 and 35 years old in good health. Some clones in this sample may be carry-over from other donors' samples.

This clone was found once. The chain carries TRBV7-9 and TRBJ2-1; D perhaps matches TRBD2 (5 bases). Germline CDR1 reads SEHNR; CDR2 reads FQNEAQ (reference sequence). This CDR3 is 15 amino acids long. V gave up 3 bases and J gave up 0 bases, with 9 bases separating them. CDR3 amino acids: CASSFGGRSYNEQFF. In DNA form, the CDR3 reads TGTGCCAGCAGCTTCGGCGGGCGCTCCTACAATGAGCAGTTCTTC.

The J gene is TRBJ2-1, the V gene TRBV27; D gene ambiguous. Germline values: CDR1 MNHEY, CDR2 SMNVEV (reference sequence). The CDR3 is 17 residues long. Trimming took off 1 base at V and 0 bases at J, with 13 bases between the two ends. CDR3 sequence (DNA): TGTGCCAGCAGTTTATTCCCCCGCGATAGCTCCTACAATGAGCAGTTCTTC. Encoded protein: CASSLFPRDSSYNEQFF.

The chain has TRBV5-1 and TRBJ2-4; a possible D gene is TRBD1 (6 bases). The V gene lost 3 bases and the J gene lost 2 bases, with 24 bases spanning the gap. CDR1 and CDR2 (germline): SGHRS, YFSETQ. This CDR3 comprises 19 residues. The CDR3 region is CASSSHDRKQKVSKNIQYF. CDR3 DNA: TGCGCCAGCAGCTCCCATGACAGGAAACAGAAGGTATCCAAAAACATTCAGTACTTC.

CDR3 nucleotide sequence: TGTGCCATCGGAGGGGGCTACACCTTC. Translating it yields CAIGGGYTF. The chain combines TRBV10-3 with TRBJ1-2, with D hard to call. V was clipped by 8 bases and J by 8 bases, with 6 bases between them. This CDR3 spans 9 amino acids. The germline gives CDR1 ENHRY, CDR2 SYGVKD.

This clone was observed once. The chain carries TRBV6-1 and TRBJ1-5; a possible D gene is TRBD1 (6 bases). The V end lost 2 bases, the J end lost 0 bases, and 14 bases lay between the germline ends. The CDR3 has 17 residues. Germline loops: CDR1 MNHNS, CDR2 SASEGT. In DNA, the CDR3 is TGTGCCAGCAGTGAAACCAGAGCCAGGGGTAGCAATCAGCCCCAGCATTTT. Amino acid sequence: CASSETRARGSNQPQHF.

This chain uses TRBV28 with TRBJ2-3; the D is unclear. Germline values: CDR1 MDHEN, CDR2 SYDVKM. CDR3 length: 14 amino acids. The V end was cut by 3 bases, the J end by 4 bases, with 11 bases between. CDR3: CASSFSVSPDTQYF. CDR3 in DNA: TGTGCCAGCAGTTTTAGTGTCAGTCCAGATACGCAGTATTTT.

The chain uses TRBV19 and TRBJ1-5; D not resolved. Between the trimmed V and J ends, which lost 0 bases and 9 bases, there was a span of 15 bases. Germline V gene data show CDR1 as LNHDA and CDR2 as SQIVND (reference sequence). The CDR3 sequence is 15 residues long. The CDR3 region is CASSIDRAGKGPQHF. Here the CDR3 DNA reads TGTGCCAGTAGTATAGATCGTGCTGGTAAGGGGCCCCAGCATTTT. The whole variable domain, remainder taken from reference TRBV19 and TRBJ1-5, is DGGITQSPKYLFRKEGQNVTLSCEQNLNHDAMYWYRQDPGQGLRLIYYSQIVNDFQKGDIAEGYSVSREKKESFPLTVTSAQKNPTAFYLCASSIDRAGKGPQHFGDGTRLSIL.

V gene TRBV28 combines with J gene TRBJ2-7, with a tentative D call TRBD2 (5 bases). The germline gives CDR1 MDHEN, CDR2 SYDVKM. Trimming left V 5 bases short and J 0 bases short, with 8 bases between. This CDR3 is built from 13 residues. The CDR3: CASSIASSYEQYF. CDR3 coding DNA: TGTGCCAGCAGTATAGCGTCCTCCTACGAGCAGTACTTC.

This chain links TRBV28 with TRBJ1-5, with D hard to call. Germline-derived CDR1 and CDR2 are MDHEN and SYDVKM. V gave up 6 bases and J gave up 0 bases, with 12 bases separating them. The CDR3 spans 15 residues. CDR3 sequence (DNA): TGTGCCAGCAGCCTCCTACAGAATAGCAATCAGCCCCAGCATTTT. Translation gives CASSLLQNSNQPQHF.

The chain is built from TRBV6-5 and TRBJ2-5; 9 positions match TRBD1. Germline V lookup: CDR1 MNHEY, CDR2 SVGAGI. The trim removed 5 bases at V and 4 bases at J, leaving 8 bases unmatched. The CDR3 has 15 amino acids. This CDR3 reads CASSHGTGLRETQYF. CDR3 nucleotides: TGTGCCAGCAGTCACGGGACAGGGTTGAGAGAGACCCAGTACTTC.

This chain connects TRBV28 to TRBJ2-3, with TRBD2 matching 9 bases. Germline-derived CDR1 and CDR2 are MDHEN and SYDVKM. J lost 2 bases, V lost 3 bases, and 9 bases had no gene match. This CDR3 is 17 amino acids long. This chain's CDR3 is CASSFMSGRSFTDTQYF. DNA for the CDR3: TGTGCCAGCAGTTTTATGAGCGGGAGGTCCTTCACAGATACGCAGTATTTT.

The genes are TRBV28 and TRBJ2-3, with D unresolved. V was clipped by 6 bases and J by 3 bases, with 13 bases between them. From germline, CDR1 is MDHEN and CDR2 SYDVKM. The CDR3 sequence is 14 residues long. The CDR3 is CASSKLRYTDTQYF. CDR3 nucleotide sequence: TGTGCCAGCAGCAAGCTAAGGTATACAGATACGCAGTATTTT.

A single count supports this clone. This chain links TRBV19 with TRBJ1-3; D remains ambiguous. The germline gives CDR1 LNHDA, CDR2 SQIVND (reference sequence). The CDR3 length is 14 residues. The V end was cut by 4 bases, the J end by 8 bases, with 15 bases between. CDR3 bases: TGTGCCAGTAGTAGCCCCCGGGGTTTGGACACCATATATTTT. This gives the protein CASSSPRGLDTIYF.

This chain uses TRBV9 with TRBJ2-2; TRBD2 agrees at 14 bases. The ends lost 1 base at V and 4 bases at J; junction bases unmatched: 6. CDR3 length: 18 residues. CDR1 and CDR2 from the germline V gene are SGDLS and YYNGEE. CDR3: CASSVSGTSGSLTGELFF. Written as DNA, the CDR3 is TGTGCCAGCAGCGTATCCGGGACTAGCGGGAGTCTCACCGGGGAGCTGTTTTTT.

The chain has TRBV9 and TRBJ1-1; 7 bases map to TRBD1. Germline V gene lookup returns CDR1 SGDLS and CDR2 YYNGEE. The CDR3 covers 22 residues. With V trimmed by 2 bases and J by 0 bases, 25 bases remained unmatched. The CDR3 region has the DNA TGTGCCAGCAGCGTTATTCCCCCCGCAGGGGCCAAGGGGGCCCTATTGAACACTGAAGCTTTCTTT. As protein: CASSVIPPAGAKGALLNTEAFF.

The chain joins TRBV15 to TRBJ1-2; TRBD1 might be the D (5 bases). V lost 2 bases to trimming and J lost 8 bases, with 21 bases between them. CDR3 length: 16 amino acids. Germline assignment: CDR1 LNHNV and CDR2 YYDKDF (reference sequence). Written as DNA, the CDR3 is TGTGCCACCAGCAGAACACCCAGACCGGGGCTAGGCGGCTACACCTTC. Protein sequence: CATSRTPRPGLGGYTF. The whole variable domain, remainder taken from reference TRBV15 and TRBJ1-2, is DAMVIQNPRYQVTQFGKPVTLSCSQTLNHNVMYWYQQKSSQAPKLLFHYYDKDFNNEADTPDNFQSRRPNTSFCFLDIRSPGLGDTAMYLCATSRTPRPGLGGYTFGSGTRLTVV.